This T cell receptor beta chain is drawn from a study of blood T cell repertoires in COVID-19. About the study: T cells, B-cell-depleted T cells, or PBMCs provided the cDNA or gDNA that served as material.

This CDR3 region has 14 residues. Trimming removed 2 bases from V and 1 base from J, with 8 bases in between. Germline V lookup: CDR1 SEHNR, CDR2 FQNEAQ (reference sequence). Residents of 24 US areas, aged about 18 to 95 years, made up the participants. This table comes from immunoSEQ multiplex PCR, and its TCRdb copy is limited to in-frame clones, with some not included. The data contain about 310,000 clones, about 89% of them singletons. The chain combines TRBV7-9 with TRBJ2-5; D not certain. Specimen: PBMCs or T cells enriched from blood (not recorded which). The sequence derives from a woman in her thirties or forties who had recovered from COVID-19. As DNA, the CDR3 is TGTGCCAGCAGCTTATTAACAGCCCAAGAGACCCAGTACTTC. This sequence encodes CASSLLTAQETQYF.